The sequence of this T cell receptor beta chain was determined in a study of cytomegalovirus exposure and HLA in healthy donors. The PCR had 60 Vbeta and 13 Jbeta primers. Sequencing was performed with immunoSEQ multiplex PCR; in TCRdb, only in-frame clones are kept and a portion is missing. This sample has roughly 150,000 clones, with 81% found just once. About this clone itself: An end of the junction differs from the germline gene, which may be a read error.

Germline assignment: CDR1 SGHRS and CDR2 YFSETQ. The CDR3 loop spans 14 amino acids. V usage is TRBV5-1 and J usage is TRBJ1-5; a possible D gene is TRBD1 (5 bases). This clonotype originated in a middle-aged man in good health and CMV-seropositive. The sequencing input was PBMCs. The CDR3 DNA is TGCGCCAGCAGCTTAGGGCAGGGTGGGCAGCTCCAGCATTTT. It translates to CASSLGQGGQLQHF.